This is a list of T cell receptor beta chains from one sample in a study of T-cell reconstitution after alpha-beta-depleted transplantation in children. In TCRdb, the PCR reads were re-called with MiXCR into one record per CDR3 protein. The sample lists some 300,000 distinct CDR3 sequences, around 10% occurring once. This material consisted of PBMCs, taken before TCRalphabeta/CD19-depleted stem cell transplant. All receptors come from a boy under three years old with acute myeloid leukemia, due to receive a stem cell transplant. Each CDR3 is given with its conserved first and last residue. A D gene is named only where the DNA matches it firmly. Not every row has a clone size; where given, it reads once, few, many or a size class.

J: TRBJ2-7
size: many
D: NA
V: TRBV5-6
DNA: TGTGCCAGCAGCCCCTTGACACCCCTTATACACGAGCAGTACTTC
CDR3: CASSPLTPLIHEQYF

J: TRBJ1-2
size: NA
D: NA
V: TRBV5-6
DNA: TGTGCCAGCAGCTTTGGACTGCCAGCTAACTATGGCTACACCTTC
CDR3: CASSFGLPANYGYTF

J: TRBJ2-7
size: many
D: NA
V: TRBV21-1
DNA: TGTGCCAGCAGCAAATCAGCGGTCTCCTACGAGCAGTACTTC
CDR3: CASSKSAVSYEQYF

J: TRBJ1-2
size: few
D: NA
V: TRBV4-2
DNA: TGTGCCAGCAGCCAAGACCCCCCATATGGCTACACCTTC
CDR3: CASSQDPPYGYTF

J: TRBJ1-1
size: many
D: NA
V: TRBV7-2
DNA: TGTGCCAGCAGCTTATGGGGGCAAAACACTGAAGCTTTCTTT
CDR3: CASSLWGQNTEAFF

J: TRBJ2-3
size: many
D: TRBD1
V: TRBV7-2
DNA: TGTGCCAGCAGCCAGACAGGGCCCTTTAGCACAGATACGCAGTATTTT
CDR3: CASSQTGPFSTDTQYF

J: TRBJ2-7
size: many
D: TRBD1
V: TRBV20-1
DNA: TGCAGTGCGAGACAGGGGGGCACCTACGAGCAGTACTTC
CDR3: CSARQGGTYEQYF

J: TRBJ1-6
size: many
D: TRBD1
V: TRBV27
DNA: TGTGCCAGCAGTGCCTTCTCTCCGGGACAGGGGTATTCACCCCTCCACTTT
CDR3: CASSAFSPGQGYSPLHF

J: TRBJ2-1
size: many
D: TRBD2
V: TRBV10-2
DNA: TGCGCCAGCAGAAGCGGGAGTGCCTCCTACAATGAGCAGTTCTTC
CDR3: CASRSGSASYNEQFF

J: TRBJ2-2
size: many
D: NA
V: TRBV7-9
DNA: TGTGCCAGCAGCCAAACAGGACGCCTCACCGGGGAGCTGTTTTTT
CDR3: CASSQTGRLTGELFF

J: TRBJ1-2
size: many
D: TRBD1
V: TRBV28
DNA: TGTGCCAGCAGTTCCGCCGGGACAGTCTATGGCTACACCTTC
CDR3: CASSSAGTVYGYTF

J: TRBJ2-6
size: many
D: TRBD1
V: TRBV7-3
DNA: TGTGCCAGCAGCTTAAACGCCGACAGGGCAGGGGCCAACGTCCTGACTTTC
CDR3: CASSLNADRAGANVLTF

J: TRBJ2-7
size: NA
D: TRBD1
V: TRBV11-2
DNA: TGTGCCAGCAGCTTAGTTCCGGGACAGGACGGTGGCGAGCAGTACTTC
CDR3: CASSLVPGQDGGEQYF

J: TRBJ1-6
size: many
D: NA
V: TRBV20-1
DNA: TGCAGTGCTATAAGCTCCTATAATTCACCCCTCCACTTT
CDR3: CSAISSYNSPLHF

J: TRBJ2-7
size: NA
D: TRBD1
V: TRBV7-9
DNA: TGTGCCAGCAGCCCCGGGACAGGGATGGTCGAGCAGTACTTC
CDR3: CASSPGTGMVEQYF

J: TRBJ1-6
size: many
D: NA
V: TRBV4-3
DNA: TGCGCCAGCAGCCAAGGTTCTTGGAGTGGTTCACCCCTCCACTTT
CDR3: CASSQGSWSGSPLHF

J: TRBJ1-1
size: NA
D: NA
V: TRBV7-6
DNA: TGTGCCAGCAGCTCCTTCACCGACAGCAGGAATTTTTGGAACACTGAAGCTTTCTTT
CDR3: CASSSFTDSRNFWNTEAFF

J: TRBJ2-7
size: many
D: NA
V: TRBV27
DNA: TGTGCCAGCAGTTTACGCTCCCCCCCCTACGAGCAGTACTTC
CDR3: CASSLRSPPYEQYF

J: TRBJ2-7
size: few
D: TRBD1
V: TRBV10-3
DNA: TGTGCCATCAGTGAATCCGGGACAGGGGGCGCGGTCCCCAATTACGAGCAGTACTTC
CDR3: CAISESGTGGAVPNYEQYF

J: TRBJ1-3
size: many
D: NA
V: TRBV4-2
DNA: TGTGCCAGCGGCTTGCCTGGAAACACCATATATTTT
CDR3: CASGLPGNTIYF

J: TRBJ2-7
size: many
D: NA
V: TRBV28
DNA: TGTGCCAGCAGCCGGCGAGGGGACGACTACGAGCAGTACTTC
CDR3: CASSRRGDDYEQYF

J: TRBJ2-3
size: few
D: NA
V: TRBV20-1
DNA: TGCAGTGCTACTCGGACAGCGGGGAGCACAGATACGCAGTATTTT
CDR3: CSATRTAGSTDTQYF

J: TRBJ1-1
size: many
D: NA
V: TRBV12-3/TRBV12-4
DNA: TGTGCCAGCAGACCAGCCCTCACAGGGCGCACTGAAGCTTTCTTT
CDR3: CASRPALTGRTEAFF

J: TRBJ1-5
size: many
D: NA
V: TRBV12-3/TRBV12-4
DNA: TGTGCCAGCAGCTTTGACAGGTTGACAGATCAGCCCCAGCATTTT
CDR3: CASSFDRLTDQPQHF

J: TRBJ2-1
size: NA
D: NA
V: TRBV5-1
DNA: TGCGCCAGTAGCTTGGAGACTCTCTACAATGAGCAGTTCTTC
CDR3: CASSLETLYNEQFF

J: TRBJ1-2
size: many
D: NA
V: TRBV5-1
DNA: TGCGCCAGCAGCTTGACCTGGGACACTTTCTACACCTTC
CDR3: CASSLTWDTFYTF

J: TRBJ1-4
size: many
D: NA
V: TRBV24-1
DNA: TGTGCCACCAGTGATTTCAGGGGTGAAAAACTGTTTTTT
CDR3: CATSDFRGEKLFF

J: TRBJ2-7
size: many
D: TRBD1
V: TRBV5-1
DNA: TGCGCCAGCAGCCCCCGGACAGGCTCCTACGAGCAGTACTTC
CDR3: CASSPRTGSYEQYF

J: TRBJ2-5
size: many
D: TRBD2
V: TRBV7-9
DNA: TGTGCCAGCAGCTTATATAGCGGGAGGGAGGAGACCCAGTACTTC
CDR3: CASSLYSGREETQYF

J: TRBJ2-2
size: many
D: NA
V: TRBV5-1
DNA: TGCGCCAGCAGCTTGAACCCCGACGTGGCTTGGGGTACCGGGGAGCTGTTTTTT
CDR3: CASSLNPDVAWGTGELFF

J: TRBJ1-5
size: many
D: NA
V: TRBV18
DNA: TGTGCCAGCTCCCGCAGGAACAGTTATCAGCCCCAGCATTTT
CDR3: CASSRRNSYQPQHF

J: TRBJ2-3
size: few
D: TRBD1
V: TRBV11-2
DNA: TGTGCCAGCAGCCCGGACAGGGGAAGGACAGATACGCAGTATTTT
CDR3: CASSPDRGRTDTQYF

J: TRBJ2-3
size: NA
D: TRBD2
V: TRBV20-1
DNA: TGCAGTGCTTACCTAGCGGGAAACACAGATACGCAGTATTTT
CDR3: CSAYLAGNTDTQYF

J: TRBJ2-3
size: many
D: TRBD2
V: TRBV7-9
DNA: TGTGCCAGCAGACTGACTAGCGGGAGAAACACGCAGTATTTT
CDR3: CASRLTSGRNTQYF

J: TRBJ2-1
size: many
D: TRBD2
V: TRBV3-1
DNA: TGTGCCAGCAGCCCGCCGGGACTAGCGGGGCTGGTTGAGCAGTTCTTC
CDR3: CASSPPGLAGLVEQFF

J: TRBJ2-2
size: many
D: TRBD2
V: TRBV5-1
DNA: TGCGCCAGCAGCTCTAGCGGGAGGGCCATCGGGGAGCTGTTTTTT
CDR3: CASSSSGRAIGELFF

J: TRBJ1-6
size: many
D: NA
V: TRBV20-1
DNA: TGCAGTGCTAGATACGACCTACAGCGATATTCACCCCTCCACTTT
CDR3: CSARYDLQRYSPLHF

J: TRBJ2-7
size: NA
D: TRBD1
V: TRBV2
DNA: TGTGCCCGCAGTTTATCTTCAGTTTTACGGGACAGGGGGCCCGAGCAGTACTTC
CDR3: CARSLSSVLRDRGPEQYF

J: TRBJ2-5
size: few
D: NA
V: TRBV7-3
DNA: TGTGCCAGCAGCCCATACAAAGAAGAGACCCAGTACTTC
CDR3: CASSPYKEETQYF

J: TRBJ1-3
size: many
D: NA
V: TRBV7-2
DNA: TGTGCCAGCAGCTTAGGGGGGGGCTCAACTGGAAACACCATATATTTT
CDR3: CASSLGGGSTGNTIYF

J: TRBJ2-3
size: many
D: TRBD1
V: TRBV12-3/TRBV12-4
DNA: TGTGCCAGCAGTTTGCGACAGGGAAGGACAGATACGCAGTATTTT
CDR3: CASSLRQGRTDTQYF

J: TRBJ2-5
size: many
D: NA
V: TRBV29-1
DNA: TGCAGCGCTCGGGACTCCAAATTCCTAGAGACCCAGTACTTC
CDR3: CSARDSKFLETQYF

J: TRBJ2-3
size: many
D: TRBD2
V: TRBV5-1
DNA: TGCGCCAGTGGGAGGACTAGCGGCACAGATACGCAGTATTTT
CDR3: CASGRTSGTDTQYF

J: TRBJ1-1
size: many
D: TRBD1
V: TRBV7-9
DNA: TGTGCCAGCAGCTTAGTTGCGGGACAGGGCACTGAAGCTTTCTTT
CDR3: CASSLVAGQGTEAFF

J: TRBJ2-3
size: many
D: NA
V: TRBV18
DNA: TGTGCCAGCTCACCCCCAGCCTCTAGCACAGATACGCAGTATTTT
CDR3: CASSPPASSTDTQYF

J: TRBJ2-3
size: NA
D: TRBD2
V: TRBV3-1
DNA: TGTGCCAGCAGCTTTAATTTAGCGGGAGGAGATACGCAGTATTTT
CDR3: CASSFNLAGGDTQYF

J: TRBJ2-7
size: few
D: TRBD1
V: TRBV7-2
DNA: TGTGCCAGCAGGGGGGACAGGGCTAGCGAGCAGTACTTC
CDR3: CASRGDRASEQYF

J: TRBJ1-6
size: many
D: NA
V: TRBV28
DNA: TGTGCCAGCAGCCTTCAGGGACCCTATAATTCACCCCTCCACTTT
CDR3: CASSLQGPYNSPLHF

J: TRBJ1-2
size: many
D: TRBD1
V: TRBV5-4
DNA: TGTGCCAGCAGCTTGGGTCTCTCGGCCGGGACAGGGTTTTTCTATGGCTACACCTTC
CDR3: CASSLGLSAGTGFFYGYTF

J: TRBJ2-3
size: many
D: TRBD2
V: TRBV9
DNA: TGTGCCAGCAGCGGCTCCGGGACTAGCTTAAAAGATACGCAGTATTTT
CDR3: CASSGSGTSLKDTQYF

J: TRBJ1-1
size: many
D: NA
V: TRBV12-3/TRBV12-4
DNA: TGTGCCAGCAGTTTCTCTGGGGTGAACACTGAAGCTTTCTTT
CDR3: CASSFSGVNTEAFF

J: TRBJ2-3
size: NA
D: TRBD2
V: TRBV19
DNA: TGTGCCAGTAGTATAGCTCTAGCGGGATCCACAGATACGCAGTATTTT
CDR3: CASSIALAGSTDTQYF

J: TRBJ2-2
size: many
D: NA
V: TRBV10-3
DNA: TGTGCCATCAGTGAGTCCAGGGATTCCACCGGGGAGCTGTTTTTT
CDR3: CAISESRDSTGELFF

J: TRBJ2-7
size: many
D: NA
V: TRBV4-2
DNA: TGTGCCAGCAGCCAAGATGGGGGCACCGAGCAGTACTTC
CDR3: CASSQDGGTEQYF

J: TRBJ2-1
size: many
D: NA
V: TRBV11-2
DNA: TGTGCCAGCAGCTTAACTGCTCTGAGCTCCTACAATGAGCAGTTCTTC
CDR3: CASSLTALSSYNEQFF

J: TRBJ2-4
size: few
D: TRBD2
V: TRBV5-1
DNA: TGCGCCAGTAGCGGATCGGCGGGGGAAGGGAACATTCAGTACTTC
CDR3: CASSGSAGEGNIQYF

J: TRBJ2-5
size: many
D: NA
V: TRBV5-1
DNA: TGCGCCAGCAGCTTGGACAGCCTTCAAGAGACCCAGTACTTC
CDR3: CASSLDSLQETQYF